The next 27 T cell receptor beta chains were all read from a single sample in a study of beta chain features in type 1 diabetes. As every portion of the isolated RNA was reverse transcribed, the sequencing read expressed TCRB transcripts. Libraries were prepared by immunoSEQ multiplex PCR; TCRdb keeps only in-frame clonotypes and omits some of them. Of more than 300,000 clones listed, roughly 16% are singletons. What was sequenced was naive CD4+ T cells from blood. The receptor set was obtained from a woman aged 18 to 35 in good health.

This clone appeared a few times. This chain uses TRBV10-3 with TRBJ2-1; 9 bases align to TRBD2. The CDR3 spans 15 residues. Germline values: CDR1 ENHRY, CDR2 SYGVKD. Germline trimming cut 5 bases from V and 4 bases from J; bases unmatched to any gene: 6. CDR3 DNA sequence: TGTGCCATCAGTTCCTTAGCGGGGGATTACAATGAGCAGTTCTTC. Translation gives CAISSLAGDYNEQFF.

This clone has just a few counts. The chain links TRBV9 to TRBJ2-7, with D possibly matching TRBD2 (6 bases). Germline V gene data show CDR1 as SGDLS and CDR2 as YYNGEE. The CDR3 totals 15 residues. Trimming pared 0 bases from V and 2 bases from J, leaving 12 bases between. Here the CDR3 DNA reads TGTGCCAGCAGCGTAGGCCTAGCGACGACCTACGAGCAGTACTTC. Its translation: CASSVGLATTYEQYF.

The chain joins TRBV28 to TRBJ2-7; 7 bases are shared with TRBD1. J lost 4 bases, V lost 10 bases, and 10 bases had no gene match. The CDR3 loop spans 13 amino acids. Germline V gives CDR1 MDHEN, CDR2 SYDVKM. This CDR3 reads CATKDRVAYEQYF. The DNA for the CDR3 is TGTGCCACTAAAGACAGGGTTGCTTACGAGCAGTACTTC.

The chain couples TRBV9 to TRBJ2-1, with 9 positions matching TRBD1. In germline, CDR1 is SGDLS, CDR2 YYNGEE. This CDR3 comprises 17 residues. The J segment lost 6 bases and the V segment lost 0 bases, leaving 10 bases of the junction unmatched. The CDR3 loop is CASSVANPGTGSNEQFF. The DNA of the CDR3 is TGTGCCAGCAGCGTAGCTAATCCCGGGACAGGGTCCAATGAGCAGTTCTTC.

This chain joins TRBV30 and TRBJ2-7, with no clear D. V lost 3 bases and J lost 6, with 18 bases in between. Germline V gene sequence: CDR1 GTSNPN, CDR2 SVGIG (reference sequence). The CDR3 runs 14 residues. The CDR3 coding sequence is TGTGCCTGGAGGGTTGGGCCCGGCTGGGCCGAGCAGTACTTC. It is translated as CAWRVGPGWAEQYF.

The chain joins TRBV6-4 to TRBJ2-1; 11 bases map to TRBD2. The CDR3 is 16 residues long. J gave up 7 bases and V 4 bases, and 9 bases lay outside the gene matches. Germline CDR1 reads MRHNA; CDR2 reads SNTAGT. CDR3 sequence (DNA): TGTGCCAGCAGTGTTGGTAGCGGGAGGGCCCAGAATGAGCAGTTCTTC. The encoded protein is CASSVGSGRAQNEQFF.

This clone was detected a few times. This chain connects TRBV15 to TRBJ1-5; D call uncertain. The CDR3 extends over 14 amino acids. The germline gives CDR1 LNHNV, CDR2 YYDKDF (reference sequence). V gave up 1 base and J gave up 7 bases, with 11 bases separating them. DNA of the CDR3: TGTGCCACCAGCAGAGTACCCCCCGGGCAGCCCCAGCATTTT. Translated, it gives CATSRVPPGQPQHF.

The V gene is TRBV7-3, the J gene TRBJ2-6; 7 bases agree with TRBD2. Losses at the gene ends were 1 base for V and 2 bases for J; bases not matched to a gene: 2. The CDR3 length is 16 residues. The germline gives CDR1 SGHTA, CDR2 FQGTGA. CDR3 sequence (DNA): TGTGCCAGCAGCTTAAGAGCGGGAACTGGGGCCAACGTCCTGACTTTC. It codes for CASSLRAGTGANVLTF. The full variable domain, with the rest looked up from reference TRBV7-3 and TRBJ2-6, is GAGVSQTPSNKVTEKGKYVELRCDPISGHTALYWYRQSLGQGPEFLIYFQGTGAADDSGLPNDRFFAVRPEGSVSTLKIQRTERGDSAVYLCASSLRAGTGANVLTFGAGSRLTVL.

The V gene is TRBV29-1, the J gene TRBJ1-1; perhaps TRBD1 as D (5 bases). The CDR3 totals 13 residues. CDR1 is SQVTM, CDR2 ANQGSEA, per germline. Trimming removed 2 bases at V and 4 bases at J, with 11 bases between. CDR3 protein: CSVEKGLSTEAFF. The CDR3 nucleotides read TGCAGCGTTGAAAAGGGGCTGAGCACTGAAGCTTTCTTT.

The chain couples TRBV7-2 to TRBJ2-3, with D unclear. The CDR3 sequence is 14 residues long. Trimming stripped 3 bases from V and 2 bases from J, with 9 bases between. Looked up from germline, CDR1 is SGHTA and CDR2 is FQGNSA. The CDR3 DNA is TGTGCCAGCAGCTTGCCCAGGCACACAGATACGCAGTATTTT. Translated, it gives CASSLPRHTDTQYF.

This sequence joins TRBV7-9 and TRBJ1-2; weak D call: TRBD1 (5 bases). This CDR3 contains 13 residues. Trimming took off 2 bases at V and 6 bases at J, with 10 bases between the two ends. Germline CDR1 SEHNR, CDR2 FQNEAQ (reference sequence). The CDR3 loop is CASSLKGHDGYTF. The CDR3, as DNA: TGTGCCAGCAGCTTAAAGGGGCACGATGGCTACACCTTC. The complete variable domain, with remaining parts taken from reference TRBV7-9 and TRBJ1-2, reads DTGVSQNPRHKITKRGQNVTFRCDPISEHNRLYWYRQTLGQGPEFLTYFQNEAQLEKSRLLSDRFSAERPKGSFSTLEIQRTEQGDSAMYLCASSLKGHDGYTFGSGTRLTVV.

This clone was detected only a few times. The genes are TRBV5-1 and TRBJ2-1; perhaps TRBD1 as D (6 bases). The CDR3 runs 13 residues. Germline V gene data show CDR1 as SGHRS and CDR2 as YFSETQ. Trimming removed 5 bases from V and 4 bases from J, with 10 bases in between. The CDR3 is CASRAGQYNEQFF. The CDR3 DNA sequence: TGCGCCAGCAGGGCCGGACAGTACAATGAGCAGTTCTTC.

The chain combines TRBV30 with TRBJ2-2; 7 nucleotides agree with TRBD1. The J segment lost 5 bases and the V segment lost 2 bases, leaving 5 bases of the junction unmatched. Looked up from germline, CDR1 is GTSNPN and CDR2 is SVGIG (reference sequence). The CDR3 consists of 14 residues. CDR3 DNA sequence: TGTGCCTGGAGTATGGGACAGTTGACCGGGGAGCTGTTTTTT. Its protein product is CAWSMGQLTGELFF.

J is TRBJ2-7 and V is TRBV28, with D perhaps matching TRBD1 (6 bases). CDR1 and CDR2 (germline): MDHEN, SYDVKM. This CDR3 contains 14 residues. The V end lost 5 bases, the J end lost 0 bases, and 11 bases lay between the germline ends. This CDR3 is CASSTGQLSYEQYF. CDR3 in DNA: TGTGCCAGCAGTACCGGACAGCTCTCCTACGAGCAGTACTTC.

This chain joins TRBV4-3 and TRBJ2-1; 9 bases map to TRBD2. The length of the CDR3 is 17 residues. Germline trimming cut 0 bases from V and 7 bases from J; bases unmatched to any gene: 10. Per the germline V gene, CDR1 is LGHNA and CDR2 is YSLEER. CDR3: CASSQDPLASGENEQFF. DNA of the CDR3: TGCGCCAGCAGCCAAGATCCCCTGGCTAGCGGGGAAAATGAGCAGTTCTTC.

The J gene is TRBJ2-7, the V gene TRBV7-9; D gene ambiguous. The CDR3 is 15 amino acids. The V gene lost 2 bases and the J gene lost 0 bases, with 11 bases spanning the gap. Per the germline V gene, CDR1 is SEHNR and CDR2 is FQNEAQ (reference sequence). CDR3 coding DNA: TGTGCCAGCAGCTTATATACTGGAGTCTCCTACGAGCAGTACTTC. Its protein product is CASSLYTGVSYEQYF.

The chain has TRBV18 and TRBJ1-1, with TRBD1 identical over 9 bases. CDR1 KGHSH and CDR2 LQKENI come from the germline V gene. Germline trimming cut 8 bases from V and 4 bases from J; bases unmatched to any gene: 5. CDR3 length equals 13 residues. In DNA form, the CDR3 reads TGTGCCAGCAGCCTGGGACAGGGCACTGAAGCTTTCTTT. It yields the protein CASSLGQGTEAFF.

The CDR3 nucleotides are TGCAGTGCTAGTACACCTAATGAGCAGTTCTTC. This encodes CSASTPNEQFF. V and J are TRBV20-1 and TRBJ2-1; no reliable D call. The germline gives CDR1 DFQATT, CDR2 SNEGSKA (reference sequence). Trimming stripped 3 bases from V and 7 bases from J, with 7 bases between. The CDR3 length is 11 residues.

This clone was observed a few times. The chain combines TRBV6-6 with TRBJ2-3, with 10 bases aligning to TRBD2. Looked up from germline, CDR1 is MNHNY and CDR2 is SVGAGI (reference sequence). With V trimmed by 11 bases and J by 2 bases, 4 bases remained unmatched. The CDR3 runs to 13 residues. CDR3 sequence (DNA): TGTGCCCTAGCGGGAGCGGCCACAGATACGCAGTATTTT. Translated, it gives CALAGAATDTQYF.

This clone has just a few counts. V gene TRBV30 combines with J gene TRBJ1-5; D is unclear. V lost 2 bases and J lost 0, with 14 bases in between. Germline V gene sequence: CDR1 GTSNPN, CDR2 SVGIG (reference sequence). This CDR3 region has 16 residues. Here the CDR3 reads CAWSLPTLASNQPQHF. In DNA, the CDR3 is TGTGCCTGGAGTCTTCCCACGCTGGCTAGCAATCAGCCCCAGCATTTT.

This clone has a handful of counts. The chain joins TRBV18 to TRBJ1-1; 11 bases agree with TRBD1. This CDR3 contains 14 residues. CDR1 KGHSH and CDR2 LQKENI come from the germline V gene. Germline trimming cut 6 bases from V and 4 bases from J; bases unmatched to any gene: 4. DNA of the CDR3: TGTGCCAGCTCCTTGGACAGGGGGCCCACTGAAGCTTTCTTT. Amino acids: CASSLDRGPTEAFF.

Written as DNA, the CDR3 is TGTGCCAGCAGCTCGGGACAGGGGGGCAATGAGCAGTTCTTC. It encodes CASSSGQGGNEQFF. This chain links TRBV11-2 with TRBJ2-1; 11 bases fit TRBD1. V was pared by 4 bases and J by 6 bases, with 2 bases of the junction left unmatched. The V gene's germline CDR1 is SGHAT and CDR2 FQNNGV. The CDR3 contains 14 residues. Based on the CDR3 plus reference TRBV11-2 and TRBJ2-1, the full variable domain is EAGVAQSPRYKIIEKRQSVAFWCNPISGHATLYWYQQILGQGPKLLIQFQNNGVVDDSQLPKDRFSAERLKGVDSTLKIQPAKLEDSAVYLCASSSGQGGNEQFFGPGTRLTVL.

This rearrangement joins TRBV10-2 to TRBJ2-7; a weak D match, TRBD2 (6 bases). Germline CDR1 and CDR2: WSHSY and SAAADI. The CDR3 is 13 residues long. Trimming removed 7 bases at V and 6 bases at J, with 16 bases between. The CDR3 DNA follows: TGCGCCAGCATGGCGGGAAGACAACGCGAGCAGTACTTC. It specifies CASMAGRQREQYF.

The chain recombines TRBV19 with TRBJ1-2; D is uncertain. Germline lookup yields CDR1 LNHDA and CDR2 SQIVND (reference sequence). V was trimmed by 8 bases and J by 2 bases, leaving 6 bases between them. This CDR3 is built from 11 residues. The CDR3 loop is CASQMNYGYTF. The CDR3, as DNA: TGTGCCAGTCAAATGAACTATGGCTACACCTTC. Supplemented by reference TRBV19 and TRBJ1-2, the full variable domain reads DGGITQSPKYLFRKEGQNVTLSCEQNLNHDAMYWYRQDPGQGLRLIYYSQIVNDFQKGDIAEGYSVSREKKESFPLTVTSAQKNPTAFYLCASQMNYGYTFGSGTRLTVV.

This chain joins TRBV6-6 and TRBJ2-5; 8 nucleotides align to TRBD1. CDR1 MNHNY and CDR2 SVGAGI come from the germline V gene (reference sequence). This CDR3 comprises 16 residues. V lost 2 bases and J lost 1; bases outside the gene matches: 6. The CDR3 DNA reads TGTGCCAGCAGTTACATGGACAGGGCGGCCCAAGAGACCCAGTACTTC. Translated: CASSYMDRAAQETQYF.

The genes are TRBV5-1 and TRBJ2-3; 15 bases fit TRBD2. V was pared by 4 bases and J by 6 bases, with 9 bases of the junction left unmatched. Germline-derived CDR1 and CDR2 are SGHRS and YFSETQ. The length of the CDR3 is 17 residues. CDR3 loop: CASSTTGTSGRMDTQYF. The CDR3 DNA reads as TGCGCCAGCAGCACCACCGGGACTAGCGGGAGGATGGATACGCAGTATTTT.

This clone appeared a few times. This rearrangement joins TRBV6-5 to TRBJ1-4; 8 bases align to TRBD1. V was clipped by 5 bases and J by 8 bases; unmatched bases: 7. The CDR3 sequence is 14 residues long. The germline V gene encodes CDR1 MNHEY and CDR2 SVGAGI. As DNA, the CDR3 is TGTGCCAGCAGTCGGACAGGGTTTGTGGAAAAACTGTTTTTT. Translation gives CASSRTGFVEKLFF.